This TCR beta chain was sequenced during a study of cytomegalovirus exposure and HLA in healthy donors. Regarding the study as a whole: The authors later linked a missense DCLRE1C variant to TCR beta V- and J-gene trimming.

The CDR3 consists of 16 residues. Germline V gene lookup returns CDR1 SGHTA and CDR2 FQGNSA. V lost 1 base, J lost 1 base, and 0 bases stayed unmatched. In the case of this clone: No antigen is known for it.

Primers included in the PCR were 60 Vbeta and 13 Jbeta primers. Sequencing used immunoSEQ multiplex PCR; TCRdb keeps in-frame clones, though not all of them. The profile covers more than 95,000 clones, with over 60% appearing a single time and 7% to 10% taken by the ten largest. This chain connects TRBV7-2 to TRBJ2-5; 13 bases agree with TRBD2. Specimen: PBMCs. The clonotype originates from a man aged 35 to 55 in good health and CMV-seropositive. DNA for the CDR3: TGTGCCAGCAGCTTAGGACTAGCGGGGGGCCAAGAGACCCAGTACTTC. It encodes CASSLGLAGGQETQYF.